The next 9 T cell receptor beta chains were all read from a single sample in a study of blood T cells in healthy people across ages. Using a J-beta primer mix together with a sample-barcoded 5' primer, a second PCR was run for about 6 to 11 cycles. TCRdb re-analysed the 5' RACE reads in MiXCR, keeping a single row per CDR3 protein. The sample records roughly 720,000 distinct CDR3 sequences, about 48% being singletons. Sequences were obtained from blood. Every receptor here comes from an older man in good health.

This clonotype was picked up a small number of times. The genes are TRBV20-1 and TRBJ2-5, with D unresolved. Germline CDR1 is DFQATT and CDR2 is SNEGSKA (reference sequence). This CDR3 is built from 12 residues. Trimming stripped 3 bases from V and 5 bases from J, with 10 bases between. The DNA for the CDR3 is TGCAGTGCTAGCCCTCCCATGGAGACCCAGTACTTC. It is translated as CSASPPMETQYF.

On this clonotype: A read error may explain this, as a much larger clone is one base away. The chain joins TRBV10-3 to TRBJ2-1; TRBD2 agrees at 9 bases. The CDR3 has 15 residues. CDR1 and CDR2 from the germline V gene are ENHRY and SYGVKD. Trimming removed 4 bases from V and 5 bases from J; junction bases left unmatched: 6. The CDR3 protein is CAISGSGLADNEQFF. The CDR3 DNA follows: TGTGCCATCAGTGGGTCGGGACTAGCCGACAATGAGCAGTTCTTC.

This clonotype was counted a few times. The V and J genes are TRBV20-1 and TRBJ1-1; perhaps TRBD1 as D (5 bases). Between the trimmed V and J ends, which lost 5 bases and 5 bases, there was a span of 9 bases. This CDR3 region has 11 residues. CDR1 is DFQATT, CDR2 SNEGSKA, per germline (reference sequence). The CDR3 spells CSALRGTEAFF. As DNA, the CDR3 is TGCAGTGCTCTCCGGGGGACTGAAGCTTTCTTT.

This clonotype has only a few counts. The CDR3 region is CASSVSANDSPLHF. The CDR3 nucleotides are TGTGCCAGCAGCGTGTCAGCAAATGATTCACCCCTCCACTTT. The gene calls are TRBV7-8 and TRBJ1-6, with no clear D. V was trimmed by 5 bases and J by 8 bases, leaving 13 bases between them. Looked up from germline, CDR1 is SGHVS and CDR2 is FQNEAQ. This CDR3 spans 14 amino acids. Full variable domain (remainder filled in from reference TRBV7-8 and TRBJ1-6): GAGVSQSPRYKVAKRGQDVALRCDPISGHVSLFWYQQALGQGPEFLTYFQNEAQLDKSGLPSDRFFAERPEGSVSTLKIQRTQQEDSAVYLCASSVSANDSPLHFGNGTRLTVT.

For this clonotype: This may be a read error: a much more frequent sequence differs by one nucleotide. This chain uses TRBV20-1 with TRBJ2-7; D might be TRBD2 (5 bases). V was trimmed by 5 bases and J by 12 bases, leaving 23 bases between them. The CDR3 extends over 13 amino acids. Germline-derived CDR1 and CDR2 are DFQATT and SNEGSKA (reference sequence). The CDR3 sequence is CSAPLGSQETLYF. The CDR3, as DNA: TGCAGTGCTCCATTAGGGAGCCAAGAGACCCTGTACTTC.

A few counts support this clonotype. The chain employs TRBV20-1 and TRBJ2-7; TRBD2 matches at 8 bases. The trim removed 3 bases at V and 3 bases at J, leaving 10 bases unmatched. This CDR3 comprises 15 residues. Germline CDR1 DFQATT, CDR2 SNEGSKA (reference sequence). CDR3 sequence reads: CSARPGGDPHYEQYF. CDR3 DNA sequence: TGCAGTGCTAGGCCGGGGGGGGACCCTCACTACGAGCAGTACTTC.

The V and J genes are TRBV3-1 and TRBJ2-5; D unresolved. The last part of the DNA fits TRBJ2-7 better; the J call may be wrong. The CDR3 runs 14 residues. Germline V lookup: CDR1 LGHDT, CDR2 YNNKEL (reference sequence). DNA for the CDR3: TGTGCCAGCAGCCAAGTTCCGGGCCCTTACGAGCAGTACTTC. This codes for CASSQVPGPYEQYF.

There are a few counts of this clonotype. The CDR3 nucleotides read TGCAGTGCTAGAGACGAGACTAGCGCCACCTACGAGCAGTACTTC. Its protein product is CSARDETSATYEQYF. The chain employs TRBV20-1 and TRBJ2-7, with 8 nucleotides matching TRBD2. This CDR3 has 15 residues. The ends lost 0 bases at V and 2 bases at J; junction bases unmatched: 6. CDR1 and CDR2 from the germline V gene are DFQATT and SNEGSKA (reference sequence).

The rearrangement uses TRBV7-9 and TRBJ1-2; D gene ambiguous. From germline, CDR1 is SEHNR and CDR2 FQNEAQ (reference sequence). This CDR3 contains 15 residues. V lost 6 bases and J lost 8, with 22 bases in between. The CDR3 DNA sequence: TGTGCCAGCAGGAGCCGTACCGTCTTAGAAGGGGGCTACACCTTC. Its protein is CASRSRTVLEGGYTF.